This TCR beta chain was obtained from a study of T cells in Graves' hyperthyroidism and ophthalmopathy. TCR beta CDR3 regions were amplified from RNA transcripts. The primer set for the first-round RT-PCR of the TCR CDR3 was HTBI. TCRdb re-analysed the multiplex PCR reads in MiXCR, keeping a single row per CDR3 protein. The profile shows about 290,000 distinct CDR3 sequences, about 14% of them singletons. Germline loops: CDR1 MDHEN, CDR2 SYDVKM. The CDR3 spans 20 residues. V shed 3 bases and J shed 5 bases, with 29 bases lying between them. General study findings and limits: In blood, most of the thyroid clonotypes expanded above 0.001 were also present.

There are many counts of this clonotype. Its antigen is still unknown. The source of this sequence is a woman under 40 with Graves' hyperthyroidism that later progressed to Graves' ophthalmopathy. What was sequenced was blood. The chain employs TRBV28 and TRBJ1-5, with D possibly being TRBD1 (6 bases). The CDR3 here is CASSFLLAPGARDIDQPQHF. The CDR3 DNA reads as TGTGCCAGCAGTTTTCTCCTCGCGCCAGGGGCGCGGGATATCGATCAGCCCCAGCATTTT. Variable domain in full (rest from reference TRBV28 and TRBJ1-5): DVKVTQSSRYLVKRTGEKVFLECVQDMDHENMFWYRQDPGLGLRLIYFSYDVKMKEKGDIPEGYSVSREKKERFSLILESASTNQTSMYLCASSFLLAPGARDIDQPQHFGDGTRLSIL.